Listed here is a single TCR beta chain. Antigen unknown. Assay used: immunoSEQ multiplex PCR; TCRdb lists only in-frame clones, some missing. The sample consists of roughly 130,000 clones, about nine tenths of them appearing once. Germline V gene lookup returns CDR1 SGHRS and CDR2 YFSETQ. V was trimmed by 2 bases and J by 4 bases, leaving 14 bases between them. The CDR3 is 15 amino acids. While the first cohort had fewer than 850 subjects, the donors belonged to the separate validation cohort of 100 to 150 subjects. The data were taken from a study of cytomegalovirus exposure and HLA in healthy donors. Study as a whole: Per a later analysis, the roughly 670 first-cohort and 100 to 150 validation repertoires shared one platform.

General study results and limits: Three chains linked to CMV were shown in vitro to be specific for CMV antigens. TCR sequences were mostly rare, though some public TCRs occurred in many donors.

V is TRBV5-1 and J is TRBJ2-3; no firm D call. The sequence derives from a young man in good health and CMV-seronegative. The material sequenced was PBMCs. CDR3 amino acids: CASSFNLDASDTQYF. The CDR3, as DNA: TGCGCCAGCAGCTTTAACCTAGATGCATCAGATACGCAGTATTTT.